The rows below give T cell receptor beta chains drawn from one sample of a study of T cell repertoires in cytomegalovirus infection. TCRdb used MiXCR to reprocess the reads, holding one entry per CDR3 protein. The sample yields some 920,000 distinct CDR3 sequences, approximately 31% seen once. These receptors are not linked to any known antigen. The specimen was cultured CD8+ T cells from PBMCs, collected from culture after CMV antigen stimulation. All receptors come from a human donor in good health (CMV status not recorded). Some clones in this sample may be carry-over from other donors' samples. Both conserved end residues are trimmed from each CDR3. Each record gives: CDR3 protein, V gene, J gene, clone size. Expanded clones get a size class; other rows say once, few or many, or leave the size out.

CDR3aa: ASSLGVGVGYEQY
v_gene: TRBV7-2
j_gene: TRBJ2-7
abundance: many

CDR3aa: ASSSGQGTRNTEAF
v_gene: TRBV5-4
j_gene: TRBJ1-1
abundance: NA

CDR3aa: ASSLGTLRGTDTQY
v_gene: TRBV27
j_gene: TRBJ2-3
abundance: NA

CDR3aa: ASSPSGANTEAF
v_gene: TRBV7-9
j_gene: TRBJ1-1
abundance: NA

CDR3aa: ASSLEQLITSTDTQY
v_gene: TRBV5-1
j_gene: TRBJ2-3
abundance: NA

CDR3aa: ATAERGRTDTQY
v_gene: TRBV24-1
j_gene: TRBJ2-3
abundance: once

CDR3aa: ASSPLGFRSVNEQF
v_gene: TRBV6-5
j_gene: TRBJ2-1
abundance: NA

CDR3aa: ASSPHGNQPQH
v_gene: TRBV19
j_gene: TRBJ1-5
abundance: NA

CDR3aa: ASSISSVTTDTQY
v_gene: TRBV27
j_gene: TRBJ2-3
abundance: NA

CDR3aa: ASSRIRGENKDTQY
v_gene: TRBV7-3
j_gene: TRBJ2-3
abundance: NA

CDR3aa: ASRPPGLQETQY
v_gene: TRBV7-8
j_gene: TRBJ2-5
abundance: many

CDR3aa: SARDRVYEQY
v_gene: TRBV29-1
j_gene: TRBJ2-7
abundance: few

CDR3aa: ATLAKGHGYT
v_gene: TRBV27
j_gene: TRBJ1-2
abundance: NA

CDR3aa: ASTSPWDQNEKLF
v_gene: TRBV7-6
j_gene: TRBJ1-4
abundance: few

CDR3aa: ASSISKGTEAF
v_gene: TRBV19
j_gene: TRBJ1-1
abundance: many

CDR3aa: ASRGSGSTDTQY
v_gene: TRBV25-1
j_gene: TRBJ2-3
abundance: few

CDR3aa: ASSSGPHGRAEAF
v_gene: TRBV10-2
j_gene: TRBJ1-1
abundance: NA

CDR3aa: ASSELTDRGGEQY
v_gene: TRBV6-1
j_gene: TRBJ2-7
abundance: NA

CDR3aa: ASSFFPGLAGGPGETQY
v_gene: TRBV7-8
j_gene: TRBJ2-5
abundance: NA

CDR3aa: ASSGHRERETQY
v_gene: TRBV7-9
j_gene: TRBJ2-5
abundance: few

CDR3aa: ASSSTGGASRETQY
v_gene: TRBV12-3/TRBV12-4
j_gene: TRBJ2-5
abundance: few

CDR3aa: ASSQAPLVNEQF
v_gene: TRBV4-3
j_gene: TRBJ2-1
abundance: NA

CDR3aa: ASRDEIEQF
v_gene: TRBV6-5
j_gene: TRBJ2-1
abundance: NA

CDR3aa: ASSEVHGDWDSPLH
v_gene: TRBV6-1
j_gene: TRBJ1-6
abundance: few

CDR3aa: ASSEDAHIEQF
v_gene: TRBV6-1
j_gene: TRBJ2-1
abundance: many

CDR3aa: ASSPHPAGYNSPLH
v_gene: TRBV19
j_gene: TRBJ1-6
abundance: NA

CDR3aa: ASSYGDGLHDNYGYT
v_gene: TRBV6-6
j_gene: TRBJ1-2
abundance: once

CDR3aa: ASSIAIEEYEQY
v_gene: TRBV19
j_gene: TRBJ2-7
abundance: once

CDR3aa: ASGLGGTYEQY
v_gene: TRBV12-5
j_gene: TRBJ2-7
abundance: few

CDR3aa: ASHRGSGTIRQETQY
v_gene: TRBV28
j_gene: TRBJ2-5
abundance: NA

CDR3aa: ASTRQGGFTGELF
v_gene: TRBV7-6
j_gene: TRBJ2-2
abundance: few

CDR3aa: ASSLLLAGVLDTQY
v_gene: TRBV7-6
j_gene: TRBJ2-3
abundance: NA

CDR3aa: ASSLGRYTQETQY
v_gene: TRBV6-1
j_gene: TRBJ2-5
abundance: many

CDR3aa: ASNEESSDTQY
v_gene: TRBV6-5
j_gene: TRBJ2-3
abundance: NA

CDR3aa: SVESTSYEQY
v_gene: TRBV29-1
j_gene: TRBJ2-7
abundance: NA

CDR3aa: ASSLDPGGFHNEQF
v_gene: TRBV12-3/TRBV12-4
j_gene: TRBJ2-1
abundance: NA

CDR3aa: ASSHQGYDTEAF
v_gene: TRBV4-1
j_gene: TRBJ1-1
abundance: NA

CDR3aa: ASSKDTSYNSPLH
v_gene: TRBV18
j_gene: TRBJ1-6
abundance: NA

CDR3aa: ASSPVLYQNTEAF
v_gene: TRBV4-1
j_gene: TRBJ1-1
abundance: NA

CDR3aa: ASSSGLAAIYNEQF
v_gene: TRBV7-6
j_gene: TRBJ2-1
abundance: NA

CDR3aa: ASSRTGGLSYNEQF
v_gene: TRBV5-1
j_gene: TRBJ2-1
abundance: many

CDR3aa: AASGLGGPRPQH
v_gene: TRBV19
j_gene: TRBJ1-5
abundance: NA

CDR3aa: ASSPLNRETQY
v_gene: TRBV11-1
j_gene: TRBJ2-5
abundance: NA

CDR3aa: ASSTNGVGTDTQY
v_gene: TRBV5-1
j_gene: TRBJ2-3
abundance: few

CDR3aa: ASSLELAELNTGELF
v_gene: TRBV7-6
j_gene: TRBJ2-2
abundance: few

CDR3aa: SVEWGKGYGYT
v_gene: TRBV29-1
j_gene: TRBJ1-2
abundance: NA

CDR3aa: ASSESGAAGLNGYT
v_gene: TRBV25-1
j_gene: TRBJ1-2
abundance: few

CDR3aa: ASRKTSEAKNIQY
v_gene: TRBV2
j_gene: TRBJ2-4
abundance: NA

CDR3aa: ASSLGAGLVEQF
v_gene: TRBV27
j_gene: TRBJ2-1
abundance: many

CDR3aa: ASSFPTGAHGYT
v_gene: TRBV7-4
j_gene: TRBJ1-2
abundance: once

CDR3aa: ASSLELSFYGYT
v_gene: TRBV5-3
j_gene: TRBJ1-2
abundance: NA

CDR3aa: ASSFRGQTQETQY
v_gene: TRBV7-9
j_gene: TRBJ2-5
abundance: few